This TCR beta chain was profiled in a study of tumor and adjacent non-tumor tissue in lung cancer. In regard to this clonotype: One end of the junction varies from germline; a read error may be responsible.

The template was RNA from unsorted bulk tissue. Germline CDR1 is SGHDN and CDR2 is FVKESK. The CDR3 runs to 12 residues. The library came from three nested PCR rounds adapted from ARM-PCR protocols. TCRdb re-derived calls from the multiplex PCR reads in MiXCR, one entry per CDR3 protein. The top ten hold approximately 9.5% of the sample, which has fewer than 100,000 distinct CDR3 sequences, 72% seen once. This sequence joins TRBV14 and TRBJ2-1; no clear D gene. The clonotype comes from a middle-aged woman with non-small cell lung cancer. The sample taken for sequencing was lung tumor tissue. The CDR3 protein is CASNQLGNEQFF. CDR3 DNA sequence: TGCGCCAGCAACCAACTTGGCAATGAGCAGTTCTTC.